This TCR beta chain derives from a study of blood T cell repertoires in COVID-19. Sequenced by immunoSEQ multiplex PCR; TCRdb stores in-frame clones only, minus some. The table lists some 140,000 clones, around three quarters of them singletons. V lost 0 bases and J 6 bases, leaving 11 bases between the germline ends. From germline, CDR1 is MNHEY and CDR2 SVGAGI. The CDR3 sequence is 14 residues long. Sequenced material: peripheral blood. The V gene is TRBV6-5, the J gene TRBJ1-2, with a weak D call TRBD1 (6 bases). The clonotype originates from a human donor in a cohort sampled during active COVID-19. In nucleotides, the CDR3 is TGTGCCAGCAGTTACTCAGGGGGTGTAGATGGCTACACCTTC. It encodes CASSYSGGVDGYTF.